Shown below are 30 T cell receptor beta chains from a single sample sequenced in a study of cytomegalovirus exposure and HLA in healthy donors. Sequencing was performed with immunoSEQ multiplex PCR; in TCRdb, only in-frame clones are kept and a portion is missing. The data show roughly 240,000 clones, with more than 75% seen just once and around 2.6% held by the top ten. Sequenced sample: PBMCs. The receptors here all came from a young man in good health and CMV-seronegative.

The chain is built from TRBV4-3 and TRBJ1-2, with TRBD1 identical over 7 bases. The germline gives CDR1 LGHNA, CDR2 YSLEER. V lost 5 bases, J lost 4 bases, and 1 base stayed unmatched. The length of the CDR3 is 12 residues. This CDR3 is CASSRQGYGYTF. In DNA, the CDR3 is TGCGCCAGCAGCAGACAGGGCTATGGCTACACCTTC.

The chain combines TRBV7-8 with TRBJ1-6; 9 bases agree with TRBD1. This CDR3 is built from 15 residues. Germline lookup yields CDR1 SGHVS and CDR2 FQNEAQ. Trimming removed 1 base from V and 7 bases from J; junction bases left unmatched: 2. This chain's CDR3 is CASSLVGQGNSPLHF. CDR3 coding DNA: TGTGCCAGCAGCTTAGTGGGACAGGGCAATTCACCCCTCCACTTT.

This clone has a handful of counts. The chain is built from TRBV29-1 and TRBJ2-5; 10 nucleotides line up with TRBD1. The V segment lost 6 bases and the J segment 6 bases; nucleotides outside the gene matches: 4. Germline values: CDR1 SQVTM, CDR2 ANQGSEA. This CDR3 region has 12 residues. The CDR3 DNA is TGCAGCGTGGACAGGGGGAGTAAGACCCAGTACTTC. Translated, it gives CSVDRGSKTQYF.

The CDR3 bases are TGTGCCTTTTCCGACAGTCATTCACCCCTCCACTTT. It specifies CAFSDSHSPLHF. The chain joins TRBV30 to TRBJ1-6, with D perhaps matching TRBD1 (5 bases). The CDR3 loop spans 12 amino acids. The germline gives CDR1 GTSNPN, CDR2 SVGIG (reference sequence). The ends were cut back, 7 bases at V and 8 bases at J, with 12 bases in the middle. The full variable domain, with the rest looked up from reference TRBV30 and TRBJ1-6, is SQTIHQWPATLVQPVGSPLSLECTVEGTSNPNLYWYRQAAGRGLQLLFYSVGIGQISSEVPQNLSASRPQDRQFILSSKKLLLSDSGFYLCAFSDSHSPLHFGNGTRLTVT.

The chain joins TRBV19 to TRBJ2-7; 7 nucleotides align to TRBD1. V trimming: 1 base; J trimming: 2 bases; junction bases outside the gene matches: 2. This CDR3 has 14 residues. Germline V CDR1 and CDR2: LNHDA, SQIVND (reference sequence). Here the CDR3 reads CASSIGTGPYEQYF. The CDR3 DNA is TGTGCCAGTAGTATAGGGACAGGTCCCTACGAGCAGTACTTC.

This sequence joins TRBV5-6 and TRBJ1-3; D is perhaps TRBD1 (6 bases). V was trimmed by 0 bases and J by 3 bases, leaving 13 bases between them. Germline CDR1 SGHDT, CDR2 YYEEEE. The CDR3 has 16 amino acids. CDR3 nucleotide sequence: TGTGCCAGCAGCTTGGTGGGCCAGGGGTTTGGAAACACCATATATTTT. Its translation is CASSLVGQGFGNTIYF.

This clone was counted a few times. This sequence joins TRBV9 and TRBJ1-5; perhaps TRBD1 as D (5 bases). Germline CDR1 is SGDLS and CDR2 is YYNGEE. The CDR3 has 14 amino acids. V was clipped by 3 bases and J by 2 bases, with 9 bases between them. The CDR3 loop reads CASSEGSGNQPQHF. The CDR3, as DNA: TGTGCCAGCAGCGAGGGGTCAGGCAATCAGCCCCAGCATTTT.

The CDR3 sequence is CASRDDTGSEQFF. CDR3 nucleotide sequence: TGTGCCAGCAGGGACGATACAGGGTCTGAGCAGTTCTTC. The J gene is TRBJ2-1, the V gene TRBV2; possibly TRBD1 for D (6 bases). Per germline, CDR1 SNHLY and CDR2 FYNNEI. This CDR3 region has 13 residues. The V end lost 6 bases, the J end lost 9 bases, and 15 bases lay between the germline ends.

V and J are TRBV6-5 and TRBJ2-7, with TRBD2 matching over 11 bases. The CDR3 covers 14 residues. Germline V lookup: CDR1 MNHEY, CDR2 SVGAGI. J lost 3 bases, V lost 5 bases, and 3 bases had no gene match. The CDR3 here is CASSAGTSGYEQYF. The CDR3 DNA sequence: TGTGCCAGCAGTGCCGGGACTAGCGGCTACGAGCAGTACTTC.

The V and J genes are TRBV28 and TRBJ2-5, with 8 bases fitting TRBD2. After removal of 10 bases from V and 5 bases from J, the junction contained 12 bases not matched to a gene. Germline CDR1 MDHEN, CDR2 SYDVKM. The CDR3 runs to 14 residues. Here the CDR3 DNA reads TGTGCCACCCGCCTTAGCGGGATGGTCGAGACCCAGTACTTC. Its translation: CATRLSGMVETQYF.

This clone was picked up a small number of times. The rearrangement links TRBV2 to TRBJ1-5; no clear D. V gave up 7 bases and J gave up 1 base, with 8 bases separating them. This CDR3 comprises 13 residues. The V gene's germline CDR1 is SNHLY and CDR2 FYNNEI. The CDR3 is CASKSESNQPQHF. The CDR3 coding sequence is TGTGCCAGCAAGAGTGAAAGCAATCAGCCCCAGCATTTT.

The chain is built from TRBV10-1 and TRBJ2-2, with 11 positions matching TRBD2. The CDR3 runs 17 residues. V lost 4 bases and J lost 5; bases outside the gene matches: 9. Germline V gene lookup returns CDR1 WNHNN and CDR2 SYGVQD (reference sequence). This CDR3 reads CASSGELAGVGTGELFF. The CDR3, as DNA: TGCGCCAGCAGTGGCGAACTAGCGGGAGTTGGAACCGGGGAGCTGTTTTTT.

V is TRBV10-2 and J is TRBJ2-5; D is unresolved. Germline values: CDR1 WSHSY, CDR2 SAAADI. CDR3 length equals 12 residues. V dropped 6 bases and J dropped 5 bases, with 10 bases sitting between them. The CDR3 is CASSRGAETQYF. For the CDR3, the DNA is TGCGCCAGCAGCCGCGGAGCGGAGACCCAGTACTTC.

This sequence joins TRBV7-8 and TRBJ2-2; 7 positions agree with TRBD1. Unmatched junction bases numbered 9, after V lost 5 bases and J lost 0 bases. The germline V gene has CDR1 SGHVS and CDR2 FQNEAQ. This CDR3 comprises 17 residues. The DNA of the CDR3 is TGTGCCAGCAGCCACCTAGGGGGCGATGCGAACACCGGGGAGCTGTTTTTT. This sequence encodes CASSHLGGDANTGELFF.

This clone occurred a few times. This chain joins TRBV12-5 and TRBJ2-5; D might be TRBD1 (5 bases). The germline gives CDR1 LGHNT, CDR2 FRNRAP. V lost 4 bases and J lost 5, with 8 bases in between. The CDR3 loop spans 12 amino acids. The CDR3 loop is CASGSRVETQYF. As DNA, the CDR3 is TGTGCTAGTGGTTCCAGGGTTGAGACCCAGTACTTC.

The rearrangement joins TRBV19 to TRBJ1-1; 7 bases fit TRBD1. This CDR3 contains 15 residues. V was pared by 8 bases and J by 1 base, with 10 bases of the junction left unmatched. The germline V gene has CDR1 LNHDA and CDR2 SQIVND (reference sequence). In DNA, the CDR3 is TGTGCCAGTGGGGCCGGGACAGTGCCGAACACTGAAGCTTTCTTT. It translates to CASGAGTVPNTEAFF.

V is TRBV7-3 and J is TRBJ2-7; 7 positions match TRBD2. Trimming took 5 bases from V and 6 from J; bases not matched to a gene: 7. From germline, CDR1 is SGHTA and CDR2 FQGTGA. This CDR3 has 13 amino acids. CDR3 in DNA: TGTGCCAGCAGCCCTGCGGGGGTCTCCGAGCAGTACTTC. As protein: CASSPAGVSEQYF.

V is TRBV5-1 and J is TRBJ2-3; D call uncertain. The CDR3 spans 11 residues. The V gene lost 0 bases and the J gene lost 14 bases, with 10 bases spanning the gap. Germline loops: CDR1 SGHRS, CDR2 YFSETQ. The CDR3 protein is CASSLDVERYF. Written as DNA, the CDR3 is TGCGCCAGCAGCTTGGACGTCGAGCGGTATTTT.

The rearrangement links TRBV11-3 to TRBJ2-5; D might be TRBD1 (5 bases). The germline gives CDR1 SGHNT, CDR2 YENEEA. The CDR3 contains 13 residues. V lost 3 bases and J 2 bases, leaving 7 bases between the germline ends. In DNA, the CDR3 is TGTGCCAGCAGCTTTGCAGGGCAAGAGACCCAGTACTTC. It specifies CASSFAGQETQYF. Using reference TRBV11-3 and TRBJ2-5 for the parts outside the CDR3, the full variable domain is EAGVVQSPRYKIIEKKQPVAFWCNPISGHNTLYWYLQNLGQGPELLIRYENEEAVDDSQLPKDRFSAERLKGVDSTLKIQPAELGDSAVYLCASSFAGQETQYFGPGTRLLVL.

This CDR3 reads CASHSGLRIYNEQFF. For the CDR3, the DNA is TGTGCCAGCCATAGCGGCCTCCGAATCTACAATGAGCAGTTCTTC. The chain links TRBV28 to TRBJ2-1; the D gene is possibly TRBD2 (6 bases). Germline V gene lookup returns CDR1 MDHEN and CDR2 SYDVKM. This CDR3 has 15 residues. V lost 8 bases, J lost 3 bases, and 17 bases lay in between. Supplemented by reference TRBV28 and TRBJ2-1, the full variable domain reads DVKVTQSSRYLVKRTGEKVFLECVQDMDHENMFWYRQDPGLGLRLIYFSYDVKMKEKGDIPEGYSVSREKKERFSLILESASTNQTSMYLCASHSGLRIYNEQFFGPGTRLTVL.

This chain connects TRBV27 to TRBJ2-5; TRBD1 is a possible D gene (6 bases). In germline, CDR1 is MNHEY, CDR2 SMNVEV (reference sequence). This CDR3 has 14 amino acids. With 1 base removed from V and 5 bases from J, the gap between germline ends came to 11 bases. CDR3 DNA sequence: TGTGCCAGCAGTTTATTGGGGGCTGAGGAGACCCAGTACTTC. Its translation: CASSLLGAEETQYF.

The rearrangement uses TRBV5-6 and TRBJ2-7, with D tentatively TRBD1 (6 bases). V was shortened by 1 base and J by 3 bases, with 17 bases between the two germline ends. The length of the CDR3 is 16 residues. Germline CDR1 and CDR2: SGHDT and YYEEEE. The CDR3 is CASSLWQGYSVYEQYF. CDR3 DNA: TGTGCCAGCAGCTTGTGGCAGGGGTACAGTGTCTACGAGCAGTACTTC.

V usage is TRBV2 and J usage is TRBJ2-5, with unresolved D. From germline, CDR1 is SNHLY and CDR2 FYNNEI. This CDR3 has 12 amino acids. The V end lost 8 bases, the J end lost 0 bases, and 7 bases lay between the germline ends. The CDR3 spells CASLGNQETQYF. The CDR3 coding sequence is TGTGCCAGCTTGGGCAACCAAGAGACCCAGTACTTC.

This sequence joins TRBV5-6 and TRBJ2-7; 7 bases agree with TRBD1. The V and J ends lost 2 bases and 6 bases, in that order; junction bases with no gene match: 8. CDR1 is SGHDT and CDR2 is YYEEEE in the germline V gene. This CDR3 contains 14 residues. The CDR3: CASSFSDRVGEQYF. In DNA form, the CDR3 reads TGTGCCAGCAGCTTCTCAGACAGGGTCGGCGAGCAGTACTTC. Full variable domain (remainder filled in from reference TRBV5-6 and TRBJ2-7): DAGVTQSPTHLIKTRGQQVTLRCSPKSGHDTVSWYQQALGQGPQFIFQYYEEEERQRGNFPDRFSGHQFPNYSSELNVNALLLGDSALYLCASSFSDRVGEQYFGPGTRLTVT.

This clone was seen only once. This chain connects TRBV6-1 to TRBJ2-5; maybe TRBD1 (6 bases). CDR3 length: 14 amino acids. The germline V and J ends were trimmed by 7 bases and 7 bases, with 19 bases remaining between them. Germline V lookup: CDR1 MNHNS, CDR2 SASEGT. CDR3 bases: TGTGCCAGCATCTCAGGAGGACAGCATCGGACCCAGTACTTC. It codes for CASISGGQHRTQYF.

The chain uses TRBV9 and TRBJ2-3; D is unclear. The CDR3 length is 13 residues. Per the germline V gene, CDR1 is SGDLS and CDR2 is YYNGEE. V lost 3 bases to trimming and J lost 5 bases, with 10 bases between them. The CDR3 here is CASSGLPGDTQYF. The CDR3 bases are TGTGCCAGCAGCGGACTTCCGGGAGATACGCAGTATTTT.

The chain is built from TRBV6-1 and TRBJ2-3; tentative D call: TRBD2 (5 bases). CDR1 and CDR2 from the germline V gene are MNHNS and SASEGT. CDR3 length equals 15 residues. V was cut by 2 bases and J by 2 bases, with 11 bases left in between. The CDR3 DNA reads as TGTGCCAGCAGTGAATTGACTACCCACACAGATACGCAGTATTTT. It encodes CASSELTTHTDTQYF.

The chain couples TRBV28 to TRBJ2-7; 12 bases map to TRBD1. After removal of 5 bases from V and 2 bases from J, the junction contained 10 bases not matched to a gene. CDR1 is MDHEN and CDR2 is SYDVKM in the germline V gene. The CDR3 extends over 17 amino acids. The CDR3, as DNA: TGTGCCAGCAGTGTGTCCCGGGACAGGGGGCGGCCCTACGAGCAGTACTTC. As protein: CASSVSRDRGRPYEQYF.

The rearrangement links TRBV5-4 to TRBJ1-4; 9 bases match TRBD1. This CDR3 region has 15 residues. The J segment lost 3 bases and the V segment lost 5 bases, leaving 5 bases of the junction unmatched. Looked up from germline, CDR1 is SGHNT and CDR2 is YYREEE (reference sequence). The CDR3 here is CASSPRQGANEKLFF. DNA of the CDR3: TGTGCCAGCAGTCCTAGACAGGGGGCTAATGAAAAACTGTTTTTT.

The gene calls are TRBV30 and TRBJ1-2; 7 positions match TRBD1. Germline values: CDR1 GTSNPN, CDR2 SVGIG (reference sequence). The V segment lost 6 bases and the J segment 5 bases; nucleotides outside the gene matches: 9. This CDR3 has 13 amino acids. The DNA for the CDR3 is TGTGCCTGTATAGACAGGGCGTTTTATGGCTACACCTTC. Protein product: CACIDRAFYGYTF. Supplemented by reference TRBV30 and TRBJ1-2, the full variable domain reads SQTIHQWPATLVQPVGSPLSLECTVEGTSNPNLYWYRQAAGRGLQLLFYSVGIGQISSEVPQNLSASRPQDRQFILSSKKLLLSDSGFYLCACIDRAFYGYTFGSGTRLTVV.